This record looks at one TCR beta chain sequence and its context. Its antigen is not identified. This CDR3 spans 13 amino acids. Trimming took 1 base from V and 8 from J, leaving 11 bases between them. This sample is part of a study of T-cell memory formation after mild COVID-19. Study as a whole: Largely donor-specific TCR clusters were found.

Constant-segment primers were used for 5'RACE, and the resulting TCR alpha and TCR beta cDNA libraries carried sample barcodes and UMIs. TCRdb reanalysed the 5' RACE reads using MiXCR and keeps one entry per CDR3 protein. Among about 560,000 distinct CDR3 sequences, roughly 17% were seen once, and the ten largest hold 8.1%. The study's findings and limits: Later expanders leaned CD4+, whereas clones that contracted between day 15 and 85 were balanced CD4/CD8. Memory from before infection featured some responding clones, which suggests cross-reactive memory joined.

The receptor's source is an adult woman who had mild COVID-19 (a few samples of this study predate the infection). Cell type and time point are not known. V is TRBV12-3 or TRBV12-4 and J is TRBJ1-2; D gene ambiguous. Sequences were obtained from PBMCs or a T cell subset sorted from them (not recorded which). The CDR3 sequence: CASSLERTIGYTF. The CDR3 DNA reads as TGTGCCAGCAGTTTAGAGAGGACTATCGGCTACACCTTC.